Presented here are 7 T cell receptor beta chains from one specimen sequenced in a study of blood T cell repertoires in COVID-19. Method: immunoSEQ multiplex PCR; TCRdb's copy keeps in-frame clones and lacks some. The sample holds 66,000 or so clones, about 82% seen once. Sequenced input: peripheral blood. The receptors were gathered from a human donor in a cohort sampled during active COVID-19.

This sequence joins TRBV19 and TRBJ2-7, with 8 bases fitting TRBD1. The germline gives CDR1 LNHDA, CDR2 SQIVND (reference sequence). Losses at the gene ends were 5 bases for V and 2 bases for J; bases not matched to a gene: 8. This CDR3 has 15 residues. The CDR3 DNA is TGTGCCAGTAGTGTCCCGGGACAGGTAACCTACGAGCAGTACTTC. Encoded protein: CASSVPGQVTYEQYF. Complete variable domain (other parts from reference TRBV19 and TRBJ2-7): DGGITQSPKYLFRKEGQNVTLSCEQNLNHDAMYWYRQDPGQGLRLIYYSQIVNDFQKGDIAEGYSVSREKKESFPLTVTSAQKNPTAFYLCASSVPGQVTYEQYFGPGTRLTVT.

The gene calls are TRBV7-9 and TRBJ1-4; D uncertain. Germline V gives CDR1 SEHNR, CDR2 FQNEAQ (reference sequence). The germline V and J ends were trimmed by 5 bases and 8 bases, with 15 bases remaining between them. The CDR3 consists of 14 residues. The chain's CDR3 is CASSPGSREEKLFF. The CDR3 region has the DNA TGTGCCAGCAGCCCCGGGTCCCGTGAGGAAAAACTGTTTTTT.

The rearrangement uses TRBV28 and TRBJ1-5; D unresolved. This CDR3 is built from 14 residues. The germline gives CDR1 MDHEN, CDR2 SYDVKM. Between the trimmed V and J ends, which lost 2 bases and 3 bases, there was a span of 8 bases. This CDR3 reads CASSLVQINQPQHF. The CDR3 DNA sequence: TGTGCCAGCAGTTTAGTGCAGATCAATCAGCCCCAGCATTTT.

The chain links TRBV6-2 or TRBV6-3 to TRBJ2-5; the D gene is possibly TRBD1 (5 bases). With 4 bases removed from V and 4 bases from J, the gap between germline ends came to 10 bases. Germline values: CDR1 MNHEY, CDR2 SVGEGT. The CDR3 length is 13 residues. The CDR3 DNA reads as TGTGCCAGCAGTTTCAGGGTCCGAGAGACCCAGTACTTC. Protein: CASSFRVRETQYF.

This clone turned up a few times. The chain is built from TRBV29-1 and TRBJ2-5; tentatively, D is TRBD2 (6 bases). Per the germline V gene, CDR1 is SQVTM and CDR2 is ANQGSEA. This CDR3 has 11 residues. V was clipped by 4 bases and J by 5 bases, with 8 bases between them. The CDR3 DNA follows: TGCAGCGTTGCGGGGGTGGAGACCCAGTACTTC. Residues: CSVAGVETQYF.

The chain combines TRBV28 with TRBJ2-1, with a possible D match to TRBD1 (6 bases). V shed 2 bases and J shed 13 bases, with 15 bases lying between them. Germline-derived CDR1 and CDR2 are MDHEN and SYDVKM. This CDR3 comprises 13 residues. For the CDR3, the DNA is TGTGCCAGCAGTTTAGCGAACAGGGCAAGACAGTTCTTC. Translation: CASSLANRARQFF.

This clone occurred a few times. This chain links TRBV5-1 with TRBJ1-1; 8 bases fit TRBD1. CDR3 length: 15 amino acids. Trimming cost V 1 base and J 0 bases; bases outside gene matches: 2. Germline V gives CDR1 SGHRS, CDR2 YFSETQ. The CDR3 sequence is CASSLRTGMNTEAFF. For the CDR3, the DNA is TGCGCCAGCAGCTTGAGGACAGGGATGAACACTGAAGCTTTCTTT.